This T cell receptor beta chain was recorded in a study of cytomegalovirus exposure and HLA in healthy donors (dated by TCRdb to 2017 to 2019). About the full investigation: According to a later analysis, the roughly 120 validation repertoires were produced on the same platform as the roughly 600 repertoires of the first cohort. The aim of the study was to test whether cataloging public T cell receptors could identify signatures of past pathogen exposure. A separate validation cohort of 100 to 150 different subjects was used in addition to the 666-subject first cohort. To predict cytomegalovirus infection status, the study brought together high-throughput TCR immunosequencing, statistical association of individual TCRs with disease status, and machine learning. The paper as a whole reports these results and caveats: The study gave a list of 150 to 200 TCR beta chains associated with cytomegalovirus. The authors suggested that the approach could potentially be extended to other disease states and immunological phenotypes. A few of the identified cytomegalovirus-associated TCR beta chains were confirmed in vitro to be specific for cytomegalovirus antigens. Cytomegalovirus status was reported to be diagnosed by the classifier with high specificity and sensitivity in both the original and validation cohorts. All 130 or so repertoires were used to score co-occurrence in the validation cohort in a later analysis, because that analysis had no HLA typing for the cohort. In a later analysis, TCRs clustered in the first cohort were found to also tend to co-occur in the 110 or so validation repertoires, with 90% to 95% of cluster scores above 0. Most TCR sequences were observed very rarely across donors, whereas some public TCRs were present in many individuals.

Points on this clone: There is no known antigen for this receptor. No much larger clone is present one base from it, and per-base qualities are unavailable.

The donors were included in the validation cohort of approximately 130 subjects, a group kept apart from the roughly 700-subject first cohort. CDR1 and CDR2, per the germline V gene (reference sequence), are MNHEY and SMNVEV. From its cysteine to its phenylalanine, the CDR3 spans 14 amino acids. Solely the CDR3 DNA is kept, with 42 bases framed from the first base. Trimming takes 1 base from V and 6 bases from J, and the germline ends sit 10 bases apart. Library method: the immunoSEQ multiplex PCR assay. In the source study's methods: To diagnose cytomegalovirus status from the catalog of TCR beta chain sequences, a statistical classification framework was built. TCRdb took over this immuneACCESS table, retaining in-frame rearrangements with V and J assigned. Such tables are incomplete; in checked studies, under half of the missing clones stem from an unresolved V gene, and the remainder is unexplained. That table gives V, J and clone size, and the DNA gave D and trimming. The sample table contains 100,000 or so clones; only one count was recorded for around 86% of them. The ten biggest clones cover about 4% of the sample.

Specimen: PBMCs. This TCR came from a woman aged 18-35 years in good health and CMV-seropositive. The chain is made from TRBV27 and TRBJ1-5, with TRBD1 as a weak D call on 5 bases. This receptor has the CDR3 CASSLYGGFQPQHF. The nucleotides read TGTGCCAGCAGTTTATACGGGGGATTTCAGCCCCAGCATTTT.